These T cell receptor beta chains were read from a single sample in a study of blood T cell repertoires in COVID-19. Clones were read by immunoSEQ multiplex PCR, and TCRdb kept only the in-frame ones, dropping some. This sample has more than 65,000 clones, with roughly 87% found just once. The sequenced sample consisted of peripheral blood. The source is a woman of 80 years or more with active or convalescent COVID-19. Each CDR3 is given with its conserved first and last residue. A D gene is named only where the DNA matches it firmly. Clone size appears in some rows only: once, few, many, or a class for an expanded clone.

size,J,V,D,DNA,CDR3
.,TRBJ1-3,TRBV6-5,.,TGTGCCAGCAGTTACGTCGGGGATTCTGGAAACACCATATATTTT,CASSYVGDSGNTIYF
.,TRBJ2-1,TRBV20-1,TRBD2,TGCAGTGCTAGTTGGGTCAGCGGGAGGGCGGTCTTC,CSASWVSGRAVF
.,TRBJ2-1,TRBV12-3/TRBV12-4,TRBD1,TGTGCCAGCAGCCTTCTGACAGGGGATGAGCAGTTCTTC,CASSLLTGDEQFF
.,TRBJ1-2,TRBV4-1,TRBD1,TGCGCCAGCAGCCAAGCCGGGAACAGGGGGAACTATGGCTACACCTTC,CASSQAGNRGNYGYTF
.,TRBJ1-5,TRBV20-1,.,TGCAGTGCTAGTACGGGGGTCTGGAGCAATCAGCCCCAGCATTTT,CSASTGVWSNQPQHF
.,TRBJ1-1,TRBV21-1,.,TGTGCCAGCAGCAAAAGGGGGTTAGCTTTCTTT,CASSKRGLAFF
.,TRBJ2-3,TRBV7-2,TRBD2,TGTGCCAGCAGCTTAGGACTAGCGGTCACAGATACGCAGTATTTT,CASSLGLAVTDTQYF
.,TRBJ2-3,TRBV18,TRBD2,TGTGCCAGCTCACCATCCCTAGCGGGAGGGTTGAGAGATACGCAGTATTTT,CASSPSLAGGLRDTQYF
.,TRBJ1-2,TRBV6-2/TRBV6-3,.,TGTGCCAGCAGTGGCATAAGTGGGACTCCGGGAAAATATGGCTACACCTTC,CASSGISGTPGKYGYTF
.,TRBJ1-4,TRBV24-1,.,TGTGCCACCAGTGGCGGGGCGGTTGGTGAAAAACTGTTTTTT,CATSGGAVGEKLFF
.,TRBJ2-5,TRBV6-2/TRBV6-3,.,TGTGCCAGCGGCCTCGAAAGCGGGACACTAGGAGGCCAGTACTTC,CASGLESGTLGGQYF
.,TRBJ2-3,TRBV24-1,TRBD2,TGTGCCACCAGTGACCCGGGACTAGCGGGGGCCGCTCCCCTGAGGACGCAGTATTTT,CATSDPGLAGAAPLRTQYF
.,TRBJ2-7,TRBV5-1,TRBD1,TGCGCCAGCAGCCGGGACAGGGAGATTTCCGAGCAGTACTTC,CASSRDREISEQYF
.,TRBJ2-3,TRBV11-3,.,TGTGCCAGCAGCTTAGGCGGATTAGGCGGGGATACGCAGTATTTT,CASSLGGLGGDTQYF
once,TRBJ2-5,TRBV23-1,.,TGCGCCAGCAGTCGGGAGGTTGAGTACTTC,CASSREVEYF
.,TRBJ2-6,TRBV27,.,TGTGCCAGCAGTTTACTCCTACCAGGGATTCCCTCTGCCTCTGGGGCCAACGTCCTGACTTTC,CASSLLLPGIPSASGANVLTF
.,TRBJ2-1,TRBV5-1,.,TGCGCCAGCAGCTTGGCCCCGCGGGAGCAGTTCTTC,CASSLAPREQFF
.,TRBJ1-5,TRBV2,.,TGTGCCAGCAGGGACAGAGTTAGCAATCAGCCCCAGCATTTT,CASRDRVSNQPQHF
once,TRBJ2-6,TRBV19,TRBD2,TGTGCCAGTAGTACCCAGCGGGGGGCTGGGGCCAACGTCCTGACTTTC,CASSTQRGAGANVLTF
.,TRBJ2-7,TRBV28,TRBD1,TGTGCCAGCACCAGCCGGGACAGGGACGAGCAGTACTTC,CASTSRDRDEQYF
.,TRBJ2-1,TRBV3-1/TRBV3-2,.,TGTGCCAGCAGCCAAGTAGTGCCGAGGGAGCAGTTCTTC,CASSQVVPREQFF
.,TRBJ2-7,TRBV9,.,TGTGCCAGCAGCCCCGGGGGCTACGAGCAGTACTTC,CASSPGGYEQYF
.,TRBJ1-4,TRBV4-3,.,TGCGCCAGCAGCCAAGGAGGTTTGGGTGAAAAACTGTTTTTT,CASSQGGLGEKLFF
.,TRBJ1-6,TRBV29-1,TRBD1,TGCAGCGCGCGGACCGGGACAGATTCACCCCTCCACTTT,CSARTGTDSPLHF
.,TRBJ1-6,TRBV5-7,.,TGTGCCAGCAGCCCTCCGGAGACGGGTTCGTATAATTCACCCCTCCACTTT,CASSPPETGSYNSPLHF
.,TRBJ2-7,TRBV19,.,TGTGCCAGTAGTATAAGCGGAGCTTACGAGCAGTACTTC,CASSISGAYEQYF
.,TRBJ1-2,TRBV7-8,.,TGTGCCAGCAGCTTGGACAGACATGGCTACACCTTC,CASSLDRHGYTF
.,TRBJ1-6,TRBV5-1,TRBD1,TGCGCCAGCAGTTCTGGACAGGATAATTCACCCCTCCACTTT,CASSSGQDNSPLHF
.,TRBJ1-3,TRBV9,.,TGTGCCAGCAGCGACCCCAGGGTAGCTGGAAACACCATATATTTT,CASSDPRVAGNTIYF
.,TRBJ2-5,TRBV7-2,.,TGTGCCAGCAGCCAAGGAAGGGGCGGACGAGAGACCCAGTACTTC,CASSQGRGGRETQYF
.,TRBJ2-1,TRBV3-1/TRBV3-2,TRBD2,TGTGCCAGCAGCCAAGGCGGGAGAAATGAGCAGTTCTTC,CASSQGGRNEQFF
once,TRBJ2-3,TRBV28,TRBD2,TGTGCCAGCAGTTTTTATCCGGCGGGAGGGGAAACAGATACGCAGTATTTT,CASSFYPAGGETDTQYF
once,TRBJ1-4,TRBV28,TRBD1,TGTGCCAGCAGTTTATCAGGAGGGGGACAGGGGAGAAAACTGTTTTTT,CASSLSGGGQGRKLFF
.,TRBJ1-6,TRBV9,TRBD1,TGTGCCAGCAGCGTAGCAGGGACAGCTTATAATTCACCCCTCCACTTT,CASSVAGTAYNSPLHF
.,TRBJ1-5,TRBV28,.,TGTGCCAGCAGTTTTCTGGGTACCGGGAGGCAGCCCCAGCATTTT,CASSFLGTGRQPQHF
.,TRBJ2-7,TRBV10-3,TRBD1,TGTGCCATCAGTGGAGCTGAGGGGGCCGAGCAGTACTTC,CAISGAEGAEQYF
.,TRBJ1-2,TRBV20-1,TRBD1,TGCAGTGCTAGTGGGAGGGGACAGGGTTATGGCTACACCTTC,CSASGRGQGYGYTF
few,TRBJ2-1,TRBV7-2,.,TGTGCCAGCAGCATGGGACCAAGCCGCGGGGCCAATGAGCAGTTCTTC,CASSMGPSRGANEQFF
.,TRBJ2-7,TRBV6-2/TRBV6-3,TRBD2,TGTGCCAGCAGACCTAGCGGTTCCTACGAGCAGTACTTC,CASRPSGSYEQYF
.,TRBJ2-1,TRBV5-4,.,TGTGCCAGCAGCTTGCCGGGAGCCGGATCCTACAATGAGCAGTTCTTC,CASSLPGAGSYNEQFF
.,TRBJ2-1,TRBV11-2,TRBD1,TGTGCCAGCAGCTTAGGCAGGGGGTCGAATGAGCAGTTCTTC,CASSLGRGSNEQFF